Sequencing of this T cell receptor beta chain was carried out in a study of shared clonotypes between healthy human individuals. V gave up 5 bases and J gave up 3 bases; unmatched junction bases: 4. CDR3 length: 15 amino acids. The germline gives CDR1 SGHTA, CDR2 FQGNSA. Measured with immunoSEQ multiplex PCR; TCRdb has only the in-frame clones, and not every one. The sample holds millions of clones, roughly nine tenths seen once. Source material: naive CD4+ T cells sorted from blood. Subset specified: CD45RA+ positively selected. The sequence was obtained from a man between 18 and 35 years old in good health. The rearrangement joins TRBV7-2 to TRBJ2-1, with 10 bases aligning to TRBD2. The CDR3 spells CASSRAGGGYNEQFF. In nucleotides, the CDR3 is TGTGCCAGCAGCCGAGCGGGAGGGGGCTACAATGAGCAGTTCTTC.